A single sample is the source of the 26 T cell receptor beta chains below, sequenced in a study of early T cells in non-severe SARS-CoV-2 infection (dated by TCRdb to the early 2020s). The library was made by 5' RACE. The sequencer was a NextSeq 500. Clones were called with MiXCR by TCRdb after fastp trimmed the public reads at Q25, and only in-frame beta chains were retained. Rows with a matching CDR3 protein are joined into one entry that keeps the most common DNA and genes. Here the sample has fewer than 100,000 distinct CDR3 sequences; 8.5% to 10% occur a single time. The top ten clones comprise approximately 4.8% of the sample. Sequencing used whole blood. These receptors were collected from an adult who was a healthcare worker with PCR-confirmed SARS-CoV-2 infection or an uninfected control (not recorded which).

This clonotype appeared many times. The rearrangement links TRBV11-1 to TRBJ2-5; 7 positions match TRBD1. The CDR3 has 15 residues. In germline, CDR1 is SGHAT, CDR2 FQDESV (reference sequence). Losses at the gene ends were 4 bases for V and 2 bases for J; bases not matched to a gene: 7. CDR3 protein: CASSSQGVRQETQYF. The DNA of the CDR3 is TGTGCCAGCAGCTCCCAGGGGGTTCGGCAAGAGACCCAGTACTTC.

This clonotype was counted ten times or more. The V and J genes are TRBV20-1 and TRBJ2-1; TRBD2 agrees at 9 bases. V was pared by 5 bases and J by 2 bases, with 13 bases of the junction left unmatched. The CDR3 runs 17 residues. Germline CDR1 reads DFQATT; CDR2 reads SNEGSKA (reference sequence). The CDR3 sequence: CSAGGPGSGSPYNEQFF. Written as DNA, the CDR3 is TGCAGTGCTGGAGGGCCAGGTAGCGGGAGCCCCTACAATGAGCAGTTCTTC.

This clonotype showed up just a few times. This rearrangement joins TRBV27 to TRBJ2-5; 7 bases are shared with TRBD2. Trimming cost V 7 bases and J 5 bases; bases outside gene matches: 1. Germline CDR1 and CDR2: MNHEY and SMNVEV (reference sequence). This CDR3 region has 11 residues. The CDR3 nucleotides read TGTGCCAGCACCGGGGGGGAGACCCAGTACTTC. This sequence encodes CASTGGETQYF.

This clonotype showed up just a few times. The chain recombines TRBV7-3 with TRBJ2-5; D is unclear. This CDR3 has 15 residues. Germline-derived CDR1 and CDR2 are SGHTA and FQGTGA. Trimming pared 0 bases from V and 3 bases from J, leaving 11 bases between. CDR3 DNA: TGTGCCAGCAGCTTAACGGGAACTCCTGAAGAGACCCAGTACTTC. Its protein is CASSLTGTPEETQYF.

This clonotype was detected many times. V gene TRBV12-3 or TRBV12-4 combines with J gene TRBJ2-1; 11 bases are a match to TRBD2. This CDR3 is built from 15 residues. Trimming at V came to 3 bases and at J to 8 bases, leaving 6 bases not matched to a gene. The CDR3 is CASSFRTSGRDEQFF. The CDR3 nucleotides are TGTGCCAGCAGTTTCCGGACTAGCGGGCGCGATGAGCAGTTCTTC.

This clonotype was seen many times. The chain uses TRBV3-1 and TRBJ2-1, with a weak D call TRBD2 (6 bases). This CDR3 has 15 residues. V shed 4 bases and J shed 9 bases, with 19 bases lying between them. Germline lookup yields CDR1 LGHDT and CDR2 YNNKEL (reference sequence). The CDR3 nucleotides read TGTGCCAGCAGCCGCGGGACTGGGGCCGCCCCTGAGCAGTTCTTC. Its protein product is CASSRGTGAAPEQFF.

This clonotype appeared a few times. The V gene is TRBV30, the J gene TRBJ1-2; D gene ambiguous. V lost 5 bases, J lost 8 bases, and 12 bases lay in between. CDR3 length: 11 residues. Germline values: CDR1 GTSNPN, CDR2 SVGIG (reference sequence). The CDR3 loop reads CAWAKAIGYTF. The CDR3 DNA reads TGTGCCTGGGCAAAGGCGATCGGCTACACCTTC.

This clonotype was recorded many times. The chain has TRBV20-1 and TRBJ2-3, with TRBD1 as a possible D gene (5 bases). The length of the CDR3 is 14 residues. CDR1 and CDR2 from the germline V gene are DFQATT and SNEGSKA (reference sequence). The V end lost 6 bases, the J end lost 4 bases, and 17 bases lay between the germline ends. CDR3 residues: CSAEPPGPADTQYF. CDR3 coding DNA: TGCAGTGCAGAGCCCCCAGGGCCGGCAGATACGCAGTATTTT.

This clonotype was recorded at least ten times. J is TRBJ1-1 and V is TRBV28; unclear D gene. Germline V lookup: CDR1 MDHEN, CDR2 SYDVKM. Trimming removed 3 bases from V and 0 bases from J, with 8 bases in between. CDR3 length equals 14 residues. This CDR3 is CASSLRPLNTEAFF. The CDR3 coding sequence is TGTGCCAGCAGTTTGCGGCCGCTGAACACTGAAGCTTTCTTT.

In DNA form, the CDR3 reads TGTGCCAGCAGTAAACGGATAGCGGGAACCAATGAGCAGTTCTTC. Its translation is CASSKRIAGTNEQFF. The rearrangement links TRBV5-4 to TRBJ2-1, with TRBD2 matching over 8 bases. This CDR3 is built from 15 residues. The V segment lost 5 bases and the J segment 6 bases; nucleotides outside the gene matches: 10. Germline loops: CDR1 SGHNT, CDR2 YYREEE (reference sequence).

The CDR3 nucleotides read TGTGCCAGCATCCTTCTCGGACCGAAAAACTATGGCTACACCTTC. Its protein product is CASILLGPKNYGYTF. J is TRBJ1-2 and V is TRBV3-1; D is undetermined. Trimming cost V 7 bases and J 2 bases, with 17 bases left between them. The germline V gene has CDR1 LGHDT and CDR2 YNNKEL (reference sequence). CDR3 length equals 15 residues. Drawing the rest from reference TRBV3-1 and TRBJ1-2, the complete variable domain is DTAVSQTPKYLVTQMGNDKSIKCEQNLGHDTMYWYKQDSKKFLKIMFSYNNKELIINETVPNRFSPKSPDKAHLNLHINSLELGDSAVYFCASILLGPKNYGYTFGSGTRLTVV.

The genes are TRBV27 and TRBJ2-7, with D tentatively TRBD1 (5 bases). Germline values: CDR1 MNHEY, CDR2 SMNVEV (reference sequence). The ends were cut back, 5 bases at V and 3 bases at J, with 14 bases in the middle. This CDR3 is 14 amino acids long. CDR3 sequence (DNA): TGTGCCAGCAGTCCGACAGTGCTCAACTACGAGCAGTACTTC. Its translation: CASSPTVLNYEQYF.

This clonotype has a handful of counts. V usage is TRBV6-1 and J usage is TRBJ1-2; 7 nucleotides line up with TRBD1. CDR1 MNHNS and CDR2 SASEGT come from the germline V gene. CDR3 length: 14 amino acids. Trimming removed 7 bases from V and 0 bases from J; junction bases left unmatched: 5. DNA of the CDR3: TGTGCCAGCACCCGGGACAGAGCTAACTATGGCTACACCTTC. Translation: CASTRDRANYGYTF.

In its sample, this clonotype was seen many times. The V and J genes are TRBV20-1 and TRBJ2-2; D is possibly TRBD2 (6 bases). The CDR3 consists of 14 residues. Germline V gene lookup returns CDR1 DFQATT and CDR2 SNEGSKA (reference sequence). The V and J ends lost 2 bases and 4 bases respectively, with 11 bases between them. CDR3 in DNA: TGCAGTGCTAGAACGGGGGACCTCACCGGGGAGCTGTTTTTT. This translates into CSARTGDLTGELFF.

There are a few counts of this clonotype. CDR3 bases: TGCGCCAGCAGCTTGGATTCAGGCGGCAATCAGCCCCAGCATTTT. This codes for CASSLDSGGNQPQHF. This sequence joins TRBV5-1 and TRBJ1-5; no clear D gene. Germline CDR1 and CDR2: SGHRS and YFSETQ. V lost 0 bases and J lost 2, with 9 bases in between. CDR3 length: 15 amino acids.

The table lists this clonotype with many counts. The chain uses TRBV10-2 and TRBJ2-2; 10 bases line up with TRBD1. V shed 9 bases, J shed 3 bases, and the junction held 4 bases outside the gene matches. CDR3 length: 14 amino acids. The germline CDR1 and CDR2 sequences are WSHSY and SAAADI. The CDR3 region has the DNA TGCGCCAGTCAGGACAGGGGGTACACCGGGGAGCTGTTTTTT. Translated: CASQDRGYTGELFF.

The table lists this clonotype with many counts. This chain links TRBV4-1 with TRBJ2-5; 7 bases agree with TRBD2. CDR3 length: 16 amino acids. Germline CDR1 and CDR2: MGHRA and YSYEKL. J was trimmed by 1 base and V by 0 bases; bases with no gene match: 5. CDR3 protein: CASSQERGSVQETQYF. Here the CDR3 DNA reads TGCGCCAGCAGCCAAGAACGCGGGAGCGTCCAAGAGACCCAGTACTTC.

This clonotype appeared many times. This chain connects TRBV18 to TRBJ2-7; 9 bases are shared with TRBD2. V shed 6 bases, J shed 0 bases, and the junction held 6 bases outside the gene matches. The CDR3 spans 15 residues. CDR1 and CDR2 from the germline V gene are KGHSH and LQKENI. CDR3 nucleotides: TGTGCCAGCTCCCCCCGACTAGCGGACTCCTACGAGCAGTACTTC. Its translation: CASSPRLADSYEQYF. Together with reference TRBV18 and TRBJ2-7, the CDR3 gives the full variable domain: NAGVMQNPRHLVRRRGQEARLRCSPMKGHSHVYWYRQLPEEGLKFMVYLQKENIIDESGMPKERFSAEFPKEGPSILRIQQVVRGDSAAYFCASSPRLADSYEQYFGPGTRLTVT.

In the case of this clonotype: The conserved phenylalanine or tryptophan is not found at the CDR3 terminus, so this likely reflects a read error. The DNA is omitted, as the CDR3 cannot be located on it reliably, and the CDR3 follows TCRdb's listing. CDR3 sequence: CASSKGGTGKKANV. The V call is TRBV21-1, the J call TRBJ1-4; the table assigns TRBD1, which was not confirmed against the DNA. TRBV21-1 is described as a pseudogene. The CDR3 sequence runs 14 residues, both termini included.

This clonotype was counted only a few times. The chain couples TRBV10-3 to TRBJ2-3; a possible D gene is TRBD1 (5 bases). Looked up from germline, CDR1 is ENHRY and CDR2 is SYGVKD. Trimming shortened V by 7 bases and J by 2 bases, and 10 bases separated the two germline ends. This CDR3 has 13 amino acids. Written as DNA, the CDR3 is TGTGCCATCATTCCGGACAACACAGATACGCAGTATTTT. The encoded protein is CAIIPDNTDTQYF.

This clonotype was detected many times. The genes are TRBV5-1 and TRBJ2-3; no clear D gene. From germline, CDR1 is SGHRS and CDR2 YFSETQ. V gave up 0 bases and J gave up 3 bases, with 11 bases separating them. CDR3 size: 15 residues. For the CDR3, the DNA is TGCGCCAGCAGCTTGGGGACGAGAGTTACAGATACGCAGTATTTT. Translating it yields CASSLGTRVTDTQYF.

The J gene is TRBJ2-7, the V gene TRBV12-3 or TRBV12-4; no reliable D call. There are 15 residues in the CDR3. Trimming cost V 3 bases and J 5 bases, with 17 bases left between them. The DNA of the CDR3 is TGTGCCAGCAGTTTCGCGTCTGTTAGTGGGAACGAGCAGTACTTC. Its translation is CASSFASVSGNEQYF.

This clonotype was counted a few times. V usage is TRBV30 and J usage is TRBJ2-1, with D possibly TRBD1 on 6 matching bases. There are 13 residues in the CDR3. Germline CDR1 and CDR2: GTSNPN and SVGIG (reference sequence). The V gene lost 5 bases and the J gene lost 7 bases, with 15 bases spanning the gap. The CDR3 here is CAWGGPGANEQFF. The CDR3 DNA sequence: TGTGCCTGGGGGGGACCAGGGGCGAATGAGCAGTTCTTC.

There are a few counts of this clonotype. This could be a read error, since a much larger clone is one nucleotide away. The V call is TRBV5-1, the J call TRBJ2-1, with D maybe TRBD2 (5 bases). This CDR3 spans 14 amino acids. CDR1 SGHRS and CDR2 YFSETQ come from the germline V gene. V lost 3 bases, J lost 6 bases, and 13 bases lay in between. CDR3 DNA sequence: TGCGCCAGCAGCTCGGCGGGCGGCATCAATGAGCAGTTCTTC. Its translation: CASSSAGGINEQFF.

V gene TRBV20-1 combines with J gene TRBJ2-1; 9 bases agree with TRBD2. The CDR3 is made up of 15 amino acids. CDR1 is DFQATT, CDR2 SNEGSKA, per germline (reference sequence). Losses at the gene ends were 6 bases for V and 4 bases for J; bases not matched to a gene: 10. CDR3 sequence: CSAPPGTSKYNEQFF. CDR3 sequence (DNA): TGCAGTGCCCCGCCCGGGACTAGCAAATACAATGAGCAGTTCTTC.

This chain links TRBV7-3 with TRBJ2-7; D not resolved. The length of the CDR3 is 11 residues. The germline CDR1 and CDR2 sequences are SGHTA and FQGTGA. Trimming pared 7 bases from V and 5 bases from J, leaving 9 bases between. CDR3 residues: CASTIRDEQYF. CDR3 coding DNA: TGTGCCAGCACGATTCGGGACGAGCAGTACTTC.